Listed here are 17 T cell receptor beta chains from one sample, sequenced in a study of cytomegalovirus exposure and HLA in healthy donors. Researchers ran the PCR with 60 Vbeta and 13 Jbeta primers. Assay used: immunoSEQ multiplex PCR; TCRdb lists only in-frame clones, some missing. The sample contains around 58,000 clones, over 75% of which appear only once. Source material: PBMCs. Receptor source: a male donor in good health and CMV-seropositive.

The rearrangement joins TRBV6-5 to TRBJ2-3; a possible D gene is TRBD2 (6 bases). Between the trimmed V and J ends, which lost 4 bases and 13 bases, there was a span of 18 bases. CDR3 length: 13 amino acids. The germline V gene encodes CDR1 MNHEY and CDR2 SVGAGI. This chain's CDR3 is CASSFRLVGKEYF. In nucleotides, the CDR3 is TGTGCCAGCAGTTTCCGACTAGTGGGGAAGGAGTATTTT.

The CDR3 DNA follows: TGCAGCGTTGAATTTACGCGGTCCACGCGAAACATTCAGTACTTC. Its protein is CSVEFTRSTRNIQYF. This chain links TRBV29-1 with TRBJ2-4; D is ambiguous. The CDR3 runs 15 residues. V lost 2 bases, J lost 6 bases, and 17 bases lay in between. Germline loops: CDR1 SQVTM, CDR2 ANQGSEA.

As to this clone: Other DNA sequences in the same sample also yield this CDR3. The chain recombines TRBV5-6 with TRBJ2-2; maybe TRBD1 (5 bases). CDR1 and CDR2 (germline): SGHDT, YYEEEE. The ends were cut back, 0 bases at V and 3 bases at J, with 9 bases in the middle. This CDR3 region has 15 residues. CDR3 DNA sequence: TGTGCCAGCAGCTTGGTTCAGGGCGACACCGGGGAGCTGTTTTTT. This sequence encodes CASSLVQGDTGELFF.

This clone is a singleton in its sample. Here the CDR3 reads CASSQDHAAHGKTQYF. DNA of the CDR3: TGCGCCAGCAGCCAAGATCACGCAGCCCACGGGAAGACCCAGTACTTC. The genes are TRBV4-3 and TRBJ2-5, with D perhaps TRBD2 (5 bases). This CDR3 region has 16 residues. V lost 0 bases, J lost 6 bases, and 17 bases lay in between. Looked up from germline, CDR1 is LGHNA and CDR2 is YSLEER.

This clone showed up just once. The chain recombines TRBV10-3 with TRBJ2-7, with TRBD1 identical over 10 bases. The germline gives CDR1 ENHRY, CDR2 SYGVKD. The CDR3 length is 17 residues. V was pared by 7 bases and J by 5 bases, with 17 bases of the junction left unmatched. CDR3 loop: CAIKGGQGRGRFNEQYF. For the CDR3, the DNA is TGTGCCATCAAGGGGGGACAGGGGAGAGGAAGGTTTAACGAGCAGTACTTC.

This clone was observed a handful of times. This chain joins TRBV9 and TRBJ1-4, with D hard to call. The CDR3 spans 13 residues. The germline V gene has CDR1 SGDLS and CDR2 YYNGEE. With 7 bases removed from V and 7 bases from J, the gap between germline ends came to 14 bases. DNA of the CDR3: TGTGCCAGCGGAGGTTCGGGGAGTGAAAAACTGTTTTTT. It yields the protein CASGGSGSEKLFF.

The chain combines TRBV30 with TRBJ2-5; TRBD2 agrees at 8 bases. The germline CDR1 and CDR2 sequences are GTSNPN and SVGIG (reference sequence). The CDR3 covers 15 residues. Trimming at V came to 4 bases and at J to 0 bases, leaving 7 bases not matched to a gene. In DNA, the CDR3 is TGTGCCTGGATACCCAGCGGGGGTGACCAAGAGACCCAGTACTTC. Its protein product is CAWIPSGGDQETQYF.

This chain connects TRBV7-8 to TRBJ2-7, with a weak D call TRBD1 (6 bases). V was clipped by 5 bases and J by 0 bases, with 14 bases between them. Germline V gene data show CDR1 as SGHVS and CDR2 as FQNEAQ. This CDR3 is built from 15 residues. The CDR3 region is CASSRMRDNSYEQYF. The CDR3 nucleotides read TGTGCCAGCAGCCGGATGAGGGACAACTCCTACGAGCAGTACTTC.

V is TRBV5-1 and J is TRBJ1-5, with 8 positions matching TRBD1. The germline V gene has CDR1 SGHRS and CDR2 YFSETQ. CDR3 length equals 15 residues. The trim removed 5 bases at V and 2 bases at J, leaving 6 bases unmatched. CDR3 protein: CASRLTGAGNQPQHF. The CDR3 coding sequence is TGCGCCAGCAGATTGACAGGGGCCGGCAATCAGCCCCAGCATTTT.

The chain employs TRBV5-4 and TRBJ2-5; 9 bases line up with TRBD2. Germline CDR1 and CDR2: SGHNT and YYREEE (reference sequence). This CDR3 spans 16 amino acids. Trimming took 3 bases from V and 5 from J; bases not matched to a gene: 11. The CDR3 spells CASSSYSGGAFETQYF. CDR3 coding DNA: TGTGCCAGCAGCTCTTATAGCGGGGGAGCCTTTGAGACCCAGTACTTC.

This clone was seen a handful of times. This chain joins TRBV4-1 and TRBJ2-7; a weak D match, TRBD1 (5 bases). In germline, CDR1 is MGHRA, CDR2 YSYEKL. V lost 4 bases and J lost 0, with 16 bases in between. The CDR3 contains 16 residues. The CDR3 DNA is TGCGCCAGCAGCCCCGATCCCCAGGGTACCTCCTACGAGCAGTACTTC. Amino acids: CASSPDPQGTSYEQYF.

The chain employs TRBV7-3 and TRBJ2-1, with D perhaps TRBD2 (5 bases). Trimming took off 6 bases at V and 0 bases at J, with 12 bases between the two ends. The CDR3 spans 15 residues. Germline-derived CDR1 and CDR2 are SGHTA and FQGTGA. CDR3 bases: TGTGCCAGCAGTCCCGGGGAGAGCTCCTACAATGAGCAGTTCTTC. Translated: CASSPGESSYNEQFF.

The gene calls are TRBV5-1 and TRBJ1-4, with D uncertain. Trimming removed 4 bases from V and 0 bases from J, with 16 bases in between. Germline lookup yields CDR1 SGHRS and CDR2 YFSETQ. This CDR3 has 17 amino acids. The CDR3 here is CASSPQPEITTNEKLFF. In DNA form, the CDR3 reads TGCGCCAGCAGCCCCCAACCGGAGATTACAACTAATGAAAAACTGTTTTTT.

The chain links TRBV6-5 to TRBJ2-1; 8 bases are a match to TRBD1. Germline values: CDR1 MNHEY, CDR2 SVGAGI. V lost 7 bases to trimming and J lost 7 bases; unmatched junction nucleotides: 9. This CDR3 is 14 amino acids long. In nucleotides, the CDR3 is TGTGCCAGCACCTCGTTGCAGGGGGCGAATGAGCAGTTCTTC. This sequence encodes CASTSLQGANEQFF.

V and J are TRBV6-1 and TRBJ2-7; D is undetermined. The V and J ends lost 11 bases and 0 bases respectively, with 20 bases between them. Germline assignment: CDR1 MNHNS and CDR2 SASEGT. The CDR3 is 15 amino acids. CDR3 sequence reads: CALSRGARSSYEQYF. DNA of the CDR3: TGTGCCCTCAGCCGAGGCGCGAGGAGCTCCTACGAGCAGTACTTC.

This clone has only a few counts. The chain uses TRBV9 and TRBJ2-7, with 11 nucleotides matching TRBD2. Germline V gene lookup returns CDR1 SGDLS and CDR2 YYNGEE. Germline trimming cut 3 bases from V and 4 bases from J; bases unmatched to any gene: 6. This CDR3 has 15 amino acids. The CDR3 DNA reads as TGTGCCAGCAGCGGGGGAGCTAGCGGGGGGTACGAGCAGTACTTC. Translated, it gives CASSGGASGGYEQYF.

V gene TRBV4-1 combines with J gene TRBJ1-2; maybe TRBD1 (6 bases). The CDR3 is 15 amino acids. Germline CDR1 reads MGHRA; CDR2 reads YSYEKL. The V gene lost 4 bases and the J gene lost 2 bases, with 14 bases spanning the gap. The CDR3 DNA reads TGCGCCAGCAGCCCACGGCAGGGGCCAAACTATGGCTACACCTTC. Its protein is CASSPRQGPNYGYTF.